The entry below gives a single T cell receptor (beta chain) sequence along with its context. The antigen remains unidentified. Assay used: immunoSEQ multiplex PCR; TCRdb lists only in-frame clones, some missing. Found here are about 61,000 clones, approximately 90% of them singletons; the top ten hold around 20%. V shed 8 bases and J 6 bases; nucleotides not matched to a gene: 12. Germline V gene sequence: CDR1 SEHNR, CDR2 FQNEAQ (reference sequence). CDR3 length equals 15 residues. The sample is drawn from a study of OX40 agonist ivuxolimab in advanced cancers. Whole-study context: Earlier anti-PD-1, anti-PD-L1 or anti-CTLA-4 therapy was permitted; under 50% had received some.

Overall study results and limits: More expanded clones were seen, on average, in CD8+ T cells than in CD4+. Clonal expansion was seen in CD4+ and CD8+ blood T cells by week 6 at 0.1 to 3.0 mg/kg.

The rearrangement uses TRBV7-9 and TRBJ1-2; 10 bases agree with TRBD1. This clonotype was obtained from an adult with an advanced solid tumor such as melanoma, head and neck, liver or kidney cancer. The sequencing here drew on CD4+ or CD8+ T cells sorted from blood, taken in a trial of the OX40 agonist ivuxolimab. The CDR3 reads CASEGQGFSGNGYTF. DNA of the CDR3: TGTGCCAGCGAGGGACAGGGGTTTTCCGGGAATGGCTACACCTTC.